This T cell receptor beta chain stems from a study of CD4 T cells in relation to SARS-CoV-2 and coronaviruses. Turning to this clone: Its specificity is not known.

Germline lookup yields CDR1 MDHEN and CDR2 SYDVKM. V trimming: 3 bases; J trimming: 7 bases; junction bases outside the gene matches: 7. The CDR3 length is 15 residues. Assay used: immunoSEQ multiplex PCR; TCRdb lists only in-frame clones, some missing. The table has about 43,000 clones, almost 85% seen once. The material sequenced was naive CD4+ T cells from PBMCs, cultured in vitro. Regarding subset: naive CD4+ T cells isolated by negative enrichment. The sequence was obtained from an adult with COVID-19. The chain links TRBV28 to TRBJ2-7, with 12 positions matching TRBD1. CDR3 sequence: CASSLEGQGAAEQYF. Written as DNA, the CDR3 is TGTGCCAGCAGTTTGGAGGGACAGGGGGCTGCTGAGCAGTACTTC.